This T cell receptor (beta chain) originates from a study of human T cells and chemical hapten exposure. Study in general: Slight differences in pooled library volume were the main source of varying TCR yields across samples. The study's findings and limits: DPC sensitization left the count of TCRs above 1 in 1000 unchanged.

Attachment of unique molecular identifiers to individual cDNA molecules was performed in the library. Original handling: There were a median of around 100,000 TCRs per sample, with a range from roughly 20,000 to 700,000. TCRdb ran MiXCR on the RACE reads and lists one entry per CDR3 protein. TCRdb, not the original authors, processed these V and J calls. This table holds about 50,000 distinct CDR3 sequences, around 4.5% found once. This clonotype was picked up many times. The antigen remains unidentified. Noted time point: healthy volunteer bleed at 2 weeks. Total RNA extraction was carried out from unfractionated whole blood. The germline gives CDR1 MNHEY, CDR2 SMNVEV (reference sequence). The CDR3 spans 16 residues. Trimming stripped 2 bases from V and 1 base from J, with 12 bases between.

The V call is TRBV27, the J call TRBJ1-5; D is uncertain. The clonotype originates from a female donor in good health. Some clones in this sample may be carry-over from other donors' samples. Input material: whole blood. The CDR3 protein is CASSLRAGRSNQPQHF. Here the CDR3 DNA reads TGTGCCAGCAGTTTACGGGCTGGTAGGAGCAATCAGCCCCAGCATTTT.